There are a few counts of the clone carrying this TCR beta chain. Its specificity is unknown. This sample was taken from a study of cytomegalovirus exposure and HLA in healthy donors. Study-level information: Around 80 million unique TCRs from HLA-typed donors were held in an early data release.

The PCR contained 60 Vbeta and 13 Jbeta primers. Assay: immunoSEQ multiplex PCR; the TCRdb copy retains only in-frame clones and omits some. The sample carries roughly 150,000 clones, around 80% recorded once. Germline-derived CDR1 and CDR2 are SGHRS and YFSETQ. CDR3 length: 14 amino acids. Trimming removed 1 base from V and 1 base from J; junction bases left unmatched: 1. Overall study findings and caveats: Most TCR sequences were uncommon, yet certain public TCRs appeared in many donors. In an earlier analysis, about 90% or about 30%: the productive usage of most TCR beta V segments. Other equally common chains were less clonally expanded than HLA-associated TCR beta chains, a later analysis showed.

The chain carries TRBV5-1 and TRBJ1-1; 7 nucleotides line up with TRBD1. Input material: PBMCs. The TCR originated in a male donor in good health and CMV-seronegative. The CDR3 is CASSLRGPNTEAFF. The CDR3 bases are TGCGCCAGCAGCTTGAGGGGGCCGAACACTGAAGCTTTCTTT.